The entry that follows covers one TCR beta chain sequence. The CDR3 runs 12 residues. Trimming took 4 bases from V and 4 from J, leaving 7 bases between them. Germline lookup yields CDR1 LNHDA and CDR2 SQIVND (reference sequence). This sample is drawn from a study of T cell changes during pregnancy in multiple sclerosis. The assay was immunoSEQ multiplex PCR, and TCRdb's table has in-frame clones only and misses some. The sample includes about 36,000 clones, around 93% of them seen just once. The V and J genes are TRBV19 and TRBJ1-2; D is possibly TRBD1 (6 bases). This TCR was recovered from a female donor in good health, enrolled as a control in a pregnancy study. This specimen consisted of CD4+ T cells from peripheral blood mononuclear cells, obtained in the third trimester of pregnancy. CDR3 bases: TGTGCCAGTAGTACGGACAGCTATGGCTACACCTTC. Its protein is CASSTDSYGYTF.